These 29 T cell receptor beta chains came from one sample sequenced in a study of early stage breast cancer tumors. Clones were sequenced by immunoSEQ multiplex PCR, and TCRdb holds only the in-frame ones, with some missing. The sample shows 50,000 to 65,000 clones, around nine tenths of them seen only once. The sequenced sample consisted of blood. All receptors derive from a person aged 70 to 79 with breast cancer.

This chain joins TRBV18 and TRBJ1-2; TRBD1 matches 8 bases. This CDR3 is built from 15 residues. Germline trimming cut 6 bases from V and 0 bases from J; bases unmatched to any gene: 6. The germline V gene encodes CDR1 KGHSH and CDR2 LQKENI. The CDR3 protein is CASSRLDRANYGYTF. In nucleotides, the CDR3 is TGTGCCAGCTCCAGATTGGACAGGGCTAACTATGGCTACACCTTC.

CDR3 sequence reads: CAWGPGLGGEKLFF. In DNA, the CDR3 is TGTGCCTGGGGCCCGGGGTTAGGTGGTGAAAAACTGTTTTTT. The V and J genes are TRBV30 and TRBJ1-4; the D is unclear. The germline CDR1 and CDR2 sequences are GTSNPN and SVGIG (reference sequence). V was clipped by 5 bases and J by 7 bases, with 17 bases between them. This CDR3 has 14 amino acids. Supplemented by reference TRBV30 and TRBJ1-4, the full variable domain reads SQTIHQWPATLVQPVGSPLSLECTVEGTSNPNLYWYRQAAGRGLQLLFYSVGIGQISSEVPQNLSASRPQDRQFILSSKKLLLSDSGFYLCAWGPGLGGEKLFFGSGTQLSVL.

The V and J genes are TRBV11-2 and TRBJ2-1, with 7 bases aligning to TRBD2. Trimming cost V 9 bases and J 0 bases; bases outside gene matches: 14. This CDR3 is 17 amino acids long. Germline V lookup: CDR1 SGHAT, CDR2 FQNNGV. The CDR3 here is CASRGGAGVGSYNEQFF. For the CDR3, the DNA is TGTGCCAGTCGCGGCGGGGCGGGAGTCGGCTCCTACAATGAGCAGTTCTTC.

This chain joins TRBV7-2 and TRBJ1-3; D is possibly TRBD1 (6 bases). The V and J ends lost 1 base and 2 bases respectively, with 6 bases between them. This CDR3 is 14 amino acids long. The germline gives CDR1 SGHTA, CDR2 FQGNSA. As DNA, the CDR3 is TGTGCCAGCAGCTTAGGGACAGCTGGAAACACCATATATTTT. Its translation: CASSLGTAGNTIYF.

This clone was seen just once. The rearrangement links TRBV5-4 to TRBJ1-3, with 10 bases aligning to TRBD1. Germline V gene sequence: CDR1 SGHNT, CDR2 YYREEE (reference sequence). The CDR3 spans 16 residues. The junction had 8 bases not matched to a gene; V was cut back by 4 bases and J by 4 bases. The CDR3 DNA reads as TGTGCCAGCAGCGCCCTCGGGACAGGGGCCGGAAACACCATATATTTT. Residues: CASSALGTGAGNTIYF.

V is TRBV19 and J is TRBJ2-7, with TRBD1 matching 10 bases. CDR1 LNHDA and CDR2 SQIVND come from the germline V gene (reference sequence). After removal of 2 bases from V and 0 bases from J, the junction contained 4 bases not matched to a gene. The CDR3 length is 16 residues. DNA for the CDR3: TGTGCCAGTAGTATAATGGGACAGGGGAGCTCCTACGAGCAGTACTTC. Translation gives CASSIMGQGSSYEQYF.

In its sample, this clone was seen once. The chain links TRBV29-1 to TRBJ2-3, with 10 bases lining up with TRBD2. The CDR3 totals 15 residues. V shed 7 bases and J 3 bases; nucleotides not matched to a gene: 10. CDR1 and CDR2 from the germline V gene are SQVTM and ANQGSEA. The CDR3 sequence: CSGRIAGGVTDTQYF. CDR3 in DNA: TGCAGCGGAAGAATAGCGGGGGGCGTAACAGATACGCAGTATTTT.

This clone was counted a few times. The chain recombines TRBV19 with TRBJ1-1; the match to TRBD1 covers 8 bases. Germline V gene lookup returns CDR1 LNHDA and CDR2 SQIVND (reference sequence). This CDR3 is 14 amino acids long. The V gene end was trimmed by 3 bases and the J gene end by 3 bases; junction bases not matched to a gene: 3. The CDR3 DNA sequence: TGTGCCAGTAGTATCGACAGGGGAGACACTGAAGCTTTCTTT. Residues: CASSIDRGDTEAFF.

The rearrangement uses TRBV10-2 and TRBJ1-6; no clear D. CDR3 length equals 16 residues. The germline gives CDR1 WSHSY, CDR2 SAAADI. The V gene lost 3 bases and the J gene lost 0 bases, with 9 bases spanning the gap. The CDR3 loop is CASSDRSSSYNSPLHF. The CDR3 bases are TGCGCCAGCAGTGACCGGAGTAGCTCCTATAATTCACCCCTCCACTTT.

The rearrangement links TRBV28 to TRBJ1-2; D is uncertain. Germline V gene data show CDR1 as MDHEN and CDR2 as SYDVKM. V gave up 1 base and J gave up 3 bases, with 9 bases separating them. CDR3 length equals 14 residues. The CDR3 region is CASSLSERYYGYTF. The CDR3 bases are TGTGCCAGCAGTTTATCCGAGCGATACTATGGCTACACCTTC.

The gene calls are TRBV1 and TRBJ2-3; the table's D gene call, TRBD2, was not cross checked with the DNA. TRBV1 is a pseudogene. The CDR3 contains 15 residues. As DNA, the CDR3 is TGCACCAGCAGAAACGAGCGGGGGGGTGTGGATACGCAGTATTTT. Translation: CTSRNERGGVDTQYF.

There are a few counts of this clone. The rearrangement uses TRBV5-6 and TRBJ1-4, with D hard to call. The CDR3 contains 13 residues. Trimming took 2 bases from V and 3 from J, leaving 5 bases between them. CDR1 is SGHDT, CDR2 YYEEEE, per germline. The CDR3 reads CASSFSANEKLFF. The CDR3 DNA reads TGTGCCAGCAGCTTCTCGGCTAATGAAAAACTGTTTTTT.

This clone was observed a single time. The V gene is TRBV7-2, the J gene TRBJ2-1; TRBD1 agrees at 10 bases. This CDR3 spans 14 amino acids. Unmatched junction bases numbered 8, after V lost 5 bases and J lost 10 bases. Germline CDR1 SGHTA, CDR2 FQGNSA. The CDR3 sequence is CASSRQGAPGEQFF. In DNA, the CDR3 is TGTGCCAGCAGCCGACAGGGGGCCCCAGGGGAGCAGTTCTTC.

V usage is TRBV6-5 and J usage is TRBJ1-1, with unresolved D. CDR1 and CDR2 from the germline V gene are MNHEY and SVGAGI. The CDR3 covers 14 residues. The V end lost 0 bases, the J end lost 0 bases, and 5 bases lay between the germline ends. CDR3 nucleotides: TGTGCCAGCAGTTACTCGAGAGTGAACACTGAAGCTTTCTTT. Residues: CASSYSRVNTEAFF.

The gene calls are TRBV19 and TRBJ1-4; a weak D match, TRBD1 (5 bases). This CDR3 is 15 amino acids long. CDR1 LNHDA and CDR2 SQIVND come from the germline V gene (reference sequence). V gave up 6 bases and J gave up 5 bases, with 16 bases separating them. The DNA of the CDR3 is TGTGCCAGTAGCCCCATGGCAGGGCGGAATGAAAAACTGTTTTTT. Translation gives CASSPMAGRNEKLFF.

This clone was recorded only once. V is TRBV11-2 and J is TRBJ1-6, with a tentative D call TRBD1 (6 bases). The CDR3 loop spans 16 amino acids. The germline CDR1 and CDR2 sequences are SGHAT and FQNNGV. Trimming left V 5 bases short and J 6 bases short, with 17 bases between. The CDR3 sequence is CASSPRARGFNSPLHF. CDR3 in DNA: TGTGCCAGCAGCCCCCGGGCGAGGGGGTTTAATTCACCCCTCCACTTT.

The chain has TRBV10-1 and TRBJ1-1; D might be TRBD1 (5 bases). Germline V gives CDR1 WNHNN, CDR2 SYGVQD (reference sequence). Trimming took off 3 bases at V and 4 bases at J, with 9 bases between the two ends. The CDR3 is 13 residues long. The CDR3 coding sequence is TGCGCCAGCAGTGATCAGGGTCCCACTGAAGCTTTCTTT. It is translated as CASSDQGPTEAFF.

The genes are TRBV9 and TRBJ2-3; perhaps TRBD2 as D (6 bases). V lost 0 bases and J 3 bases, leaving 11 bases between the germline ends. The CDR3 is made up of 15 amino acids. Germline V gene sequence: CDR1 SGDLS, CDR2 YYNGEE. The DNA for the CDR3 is TGTGCCAGCAGCGTAGGCGCGGGGCCAACAGATACGCAGTATTTT. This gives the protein CASSVGAGPTDTQYF.

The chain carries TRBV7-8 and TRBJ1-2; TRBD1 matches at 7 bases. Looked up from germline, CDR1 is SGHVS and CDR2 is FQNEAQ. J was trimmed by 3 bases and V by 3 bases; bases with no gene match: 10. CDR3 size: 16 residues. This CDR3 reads CASSFGGAGTDYGYTF. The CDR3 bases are TGTGCCAGCAGCTTCGGGGGGGCCGGGACAGACTATGGCTACACCTTC.

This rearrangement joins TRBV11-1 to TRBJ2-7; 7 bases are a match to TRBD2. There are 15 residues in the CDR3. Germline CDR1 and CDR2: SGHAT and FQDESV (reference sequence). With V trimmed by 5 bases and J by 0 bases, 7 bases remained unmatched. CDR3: CASSILAQTSYEQYF. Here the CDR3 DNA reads TGTGCCAGCAGCATACTAGCGCAAACCTCCTACGAGCAGTACTTC.

CDR3 sequence reads: CAISEGLAGGTGELFF. CDR3 nucleotides: TGTGCCATCAGTGAAGGACTAGCGGGAGGGACCGGGGAGCTGTTTTTT. The V and J genes are TRBV10-3 and TRBJ2-2; 15 positions match TRBD2. Looked up from germline, CDR1 is ENHRY and CDR2 is SYGVKD. This CDR3 has 16 amino acids. Germline trimming cut 3 bases from V and 5 bases from J; bases unmatched to any gene: 1.

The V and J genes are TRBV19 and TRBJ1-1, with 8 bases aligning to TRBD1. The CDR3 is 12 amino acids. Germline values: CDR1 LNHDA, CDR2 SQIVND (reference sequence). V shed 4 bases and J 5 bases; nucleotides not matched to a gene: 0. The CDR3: CASSNRGTEAFF. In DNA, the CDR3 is TGTGCCAGTAGTAACAGGGGGACTGAAGCTTTCTTT.

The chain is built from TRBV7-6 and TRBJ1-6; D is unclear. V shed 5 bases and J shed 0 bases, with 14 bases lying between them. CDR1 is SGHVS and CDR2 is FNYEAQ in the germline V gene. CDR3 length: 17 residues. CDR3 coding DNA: TGTGCCAGCAGCCCGGGTCCCAGATCCTCCTATAATTCACCCCTCCACTTT. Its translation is CASSPGPRSSYNSPLHF.

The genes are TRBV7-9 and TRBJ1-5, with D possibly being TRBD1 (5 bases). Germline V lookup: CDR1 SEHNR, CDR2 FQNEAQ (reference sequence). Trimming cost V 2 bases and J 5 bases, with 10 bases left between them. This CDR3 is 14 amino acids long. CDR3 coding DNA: TGTGCCAGCAGCTTATTGACAGAGGATCAGCCCCAGCATTTT. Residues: CASSLLTEDQPQHF.

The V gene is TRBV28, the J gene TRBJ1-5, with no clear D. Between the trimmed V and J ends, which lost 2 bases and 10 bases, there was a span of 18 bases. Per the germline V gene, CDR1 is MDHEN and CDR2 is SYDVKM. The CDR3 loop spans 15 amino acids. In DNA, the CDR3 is TGTGCCAGCAGTTTAACCGGGAACGCGCGCCAACCCCAGCATTTT. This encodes CASSLTGNARQPQHF.

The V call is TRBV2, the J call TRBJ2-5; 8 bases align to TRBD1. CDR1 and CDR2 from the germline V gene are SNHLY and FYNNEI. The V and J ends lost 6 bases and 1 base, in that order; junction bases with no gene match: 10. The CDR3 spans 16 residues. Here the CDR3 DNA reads TGTGCCAGCAGGGGCAGGGGGCTATCCTCCCAAGAGACCCAGTACTTC. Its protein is CASRGRGLSSQETQYF.

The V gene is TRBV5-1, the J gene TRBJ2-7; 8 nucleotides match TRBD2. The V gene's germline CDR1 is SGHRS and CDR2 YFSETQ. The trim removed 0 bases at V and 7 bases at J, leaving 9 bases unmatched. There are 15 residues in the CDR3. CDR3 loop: CASSLVQAGEREQYF. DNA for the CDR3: TGCGCCAGCAGCTTGGTGCAAGCGGGAGAGCGGGAGCAGTACTTC.

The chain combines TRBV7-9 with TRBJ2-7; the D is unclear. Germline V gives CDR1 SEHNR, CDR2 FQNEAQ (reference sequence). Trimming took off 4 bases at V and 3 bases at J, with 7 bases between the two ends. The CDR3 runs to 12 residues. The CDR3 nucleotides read TGTGCCAGCAGCTCCCGTTACTACGAGCAGTACTTC. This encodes CASSSRYYEQYF.

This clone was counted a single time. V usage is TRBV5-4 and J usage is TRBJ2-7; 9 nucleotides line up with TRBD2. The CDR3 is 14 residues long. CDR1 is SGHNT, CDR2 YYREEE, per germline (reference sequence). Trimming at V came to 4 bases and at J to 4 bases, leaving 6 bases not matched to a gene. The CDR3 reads CASSPTSGPYEQYF. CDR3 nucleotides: TGTGCCAGCAGCCCCACTAGCGGGCCTTACGAGCAGTACTTC.